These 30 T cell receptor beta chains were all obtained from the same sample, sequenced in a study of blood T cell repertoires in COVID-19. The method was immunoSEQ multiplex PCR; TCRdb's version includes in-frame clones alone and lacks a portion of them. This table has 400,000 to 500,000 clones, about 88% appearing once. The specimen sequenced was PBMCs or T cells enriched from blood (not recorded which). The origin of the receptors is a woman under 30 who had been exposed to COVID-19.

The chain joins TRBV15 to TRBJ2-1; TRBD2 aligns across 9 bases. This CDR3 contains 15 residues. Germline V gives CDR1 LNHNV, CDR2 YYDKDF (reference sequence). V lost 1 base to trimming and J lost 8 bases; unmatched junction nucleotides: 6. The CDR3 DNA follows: TGTGCCACCAGCAGAGGGCGGGAGGGTCTCTATGAGCAGTTCTTC. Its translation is CATSRGREGLYEQFF.

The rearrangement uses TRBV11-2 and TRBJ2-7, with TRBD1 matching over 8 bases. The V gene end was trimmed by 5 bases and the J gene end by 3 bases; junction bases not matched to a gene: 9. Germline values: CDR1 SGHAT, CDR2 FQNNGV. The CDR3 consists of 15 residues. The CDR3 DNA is TGTGCCAGCAGCCGAAGCCGGGACAGGAGCTACGAGCAGTACTTC. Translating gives CASSRSRDRSYEQYF.

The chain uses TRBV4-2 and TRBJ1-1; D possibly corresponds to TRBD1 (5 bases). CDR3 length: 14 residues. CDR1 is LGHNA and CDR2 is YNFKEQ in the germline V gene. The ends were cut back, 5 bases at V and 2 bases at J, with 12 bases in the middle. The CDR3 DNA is TGTGCCAGCAGCAACAATCAGGGTAACACTGAAGCTTTCTTT. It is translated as CASSNNQGNTEAFF.

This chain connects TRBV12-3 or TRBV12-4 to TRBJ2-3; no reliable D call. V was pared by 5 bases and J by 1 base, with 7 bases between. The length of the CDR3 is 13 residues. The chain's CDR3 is CASSSAGTDTQYF. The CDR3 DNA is TGTGCCAGCAGTAGCGCAGGCACAGATACGCAGTATTTT.

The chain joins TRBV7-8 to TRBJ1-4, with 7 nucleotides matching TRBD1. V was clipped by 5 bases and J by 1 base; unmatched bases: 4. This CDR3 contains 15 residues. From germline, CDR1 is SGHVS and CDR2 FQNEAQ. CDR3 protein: CASSIRQGTNEKLFF. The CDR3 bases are TGTGCCAGCAGCATCAGACAGGGAACTAATGAAAAACTGTTTTTT.

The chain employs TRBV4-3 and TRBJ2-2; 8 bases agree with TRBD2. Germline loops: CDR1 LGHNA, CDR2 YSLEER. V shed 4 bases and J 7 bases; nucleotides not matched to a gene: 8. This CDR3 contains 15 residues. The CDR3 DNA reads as TGCGCCAGCAGCCCCTTTTGGCGGGGGGTCGGGGAGCTGTTTTTT. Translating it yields CASSPFWRGVGELFF.

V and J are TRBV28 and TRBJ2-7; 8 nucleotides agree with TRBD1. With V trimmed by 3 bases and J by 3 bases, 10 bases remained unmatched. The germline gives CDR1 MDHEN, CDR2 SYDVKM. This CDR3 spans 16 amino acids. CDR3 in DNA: TGTGCCAGCAGTTTGGGGTCAACCGGGACAGGCTACGAGCAGTACTTC. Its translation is CASSLGSTGTGYEQYF.

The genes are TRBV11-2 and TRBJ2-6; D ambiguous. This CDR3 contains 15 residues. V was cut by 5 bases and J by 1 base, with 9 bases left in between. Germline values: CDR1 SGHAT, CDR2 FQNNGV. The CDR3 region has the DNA TGTGCCAGCAGCGCGATCGTGTCTGGGGCCAACGTCCTGACTTTC. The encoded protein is CASSAIVSGANVLTF.

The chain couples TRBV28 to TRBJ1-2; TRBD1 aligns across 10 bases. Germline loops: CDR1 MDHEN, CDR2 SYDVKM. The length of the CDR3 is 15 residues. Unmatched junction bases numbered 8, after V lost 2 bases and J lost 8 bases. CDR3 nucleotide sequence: TGTGCCAGCAGTTTACCCCCGGGACAGGGGAGCGGCTACACCTTC. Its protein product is CASSLPPGQGSGYTF.

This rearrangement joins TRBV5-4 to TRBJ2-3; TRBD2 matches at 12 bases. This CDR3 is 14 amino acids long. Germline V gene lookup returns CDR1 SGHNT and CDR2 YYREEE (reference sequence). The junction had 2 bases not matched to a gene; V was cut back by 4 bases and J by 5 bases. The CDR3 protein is CASSPGLAGDTQYF. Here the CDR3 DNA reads TGTGCCAGCAGCCCGGGACTAGCGGGAGATACGCAGTATTTT.

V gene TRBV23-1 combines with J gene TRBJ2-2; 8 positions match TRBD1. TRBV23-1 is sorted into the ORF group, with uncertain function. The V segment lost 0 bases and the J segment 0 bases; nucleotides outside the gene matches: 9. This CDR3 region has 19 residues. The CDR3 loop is CASSQSPFRQGPNTGELFF. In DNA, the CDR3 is TGCGCCAGCAGTCAATCTCCCTTTCGACAGGGGCCGAACACCGGGGAGCTGTTTTTT.

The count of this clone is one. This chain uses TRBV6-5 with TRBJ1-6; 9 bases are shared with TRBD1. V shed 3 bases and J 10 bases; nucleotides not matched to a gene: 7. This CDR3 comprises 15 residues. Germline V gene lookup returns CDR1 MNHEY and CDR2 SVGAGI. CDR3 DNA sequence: TGTGCCAGCAGTTATTCAGGGACAGGGCCCTCACCCCTCCACTTT. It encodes CASSYSGTGPSPLHF.

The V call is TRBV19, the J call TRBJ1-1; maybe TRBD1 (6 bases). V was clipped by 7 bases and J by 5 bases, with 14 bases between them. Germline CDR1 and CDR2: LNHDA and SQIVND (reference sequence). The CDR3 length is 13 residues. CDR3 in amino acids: CASKDTQGTEAFF. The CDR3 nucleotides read TGTGCCAGTAAGGACACCCAGGGGACTGAAGCTTTCTTT.

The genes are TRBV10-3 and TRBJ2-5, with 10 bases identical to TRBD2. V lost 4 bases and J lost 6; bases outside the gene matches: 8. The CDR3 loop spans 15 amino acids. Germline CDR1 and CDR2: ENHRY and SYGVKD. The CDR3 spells CAISGGSSGSQTQYF. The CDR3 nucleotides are TGTGCCATCAGTGGCGGGTCTAGCGGGAGTCAGACCCAGTACTTC.

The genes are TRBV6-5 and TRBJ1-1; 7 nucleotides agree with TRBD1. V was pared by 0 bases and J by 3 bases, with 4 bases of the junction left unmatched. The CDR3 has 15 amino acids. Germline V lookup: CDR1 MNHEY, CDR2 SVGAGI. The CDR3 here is CASSYSAGGYTEAFF. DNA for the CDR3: TGTGCCAGCAGTTACTCGGCAGGGGGTTACACTGAAGCTTTCTTT.

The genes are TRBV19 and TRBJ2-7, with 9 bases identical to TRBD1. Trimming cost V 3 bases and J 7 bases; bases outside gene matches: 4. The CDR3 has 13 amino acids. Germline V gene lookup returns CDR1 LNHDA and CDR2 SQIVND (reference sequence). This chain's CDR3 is CASSITGGWEQYF. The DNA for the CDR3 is TGTGCCAGTAGTATCACAGGGGGCTGGGAGCAGTACTTC. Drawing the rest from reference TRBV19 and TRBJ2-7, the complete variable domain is DGGITQSPKYLFRKEGQNVTLSCEQNLNHDAMYWYRQDPGQGLRLIYYSQIVNDFQKGDIAEGYSVSREKKESFPLTVTSAQKNPTAFYLCASSITGGWEQYFGPGTRLTVT.

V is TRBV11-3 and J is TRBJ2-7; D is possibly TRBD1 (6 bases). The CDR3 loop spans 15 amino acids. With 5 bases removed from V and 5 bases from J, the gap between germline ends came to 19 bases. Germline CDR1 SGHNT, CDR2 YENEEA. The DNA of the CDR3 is TGTGCCAGCAGCCCCGACAGTCAGGGGATCAACGAGCAGTACTTC. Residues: CASSPDSQGINEQYF.

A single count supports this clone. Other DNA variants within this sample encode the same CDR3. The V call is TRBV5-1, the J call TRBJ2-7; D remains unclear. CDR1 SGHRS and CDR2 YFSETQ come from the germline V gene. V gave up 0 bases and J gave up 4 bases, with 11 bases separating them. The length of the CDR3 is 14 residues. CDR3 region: CASSLEVGGYEQYF. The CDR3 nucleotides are TGCGCCAGCAGCTTGGAGGTAGGCGGTTACGAGCAGTACTTC.

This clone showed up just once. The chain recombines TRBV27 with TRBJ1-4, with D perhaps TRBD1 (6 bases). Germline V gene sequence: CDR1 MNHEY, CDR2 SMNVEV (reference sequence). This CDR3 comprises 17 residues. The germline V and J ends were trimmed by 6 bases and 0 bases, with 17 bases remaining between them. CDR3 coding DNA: TGTGCCAGCAGGAGGAGGGGGGGGGAATCAACTAATGAAAAACTGTTTTTT. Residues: CASRRRGGESTNEKLFF.

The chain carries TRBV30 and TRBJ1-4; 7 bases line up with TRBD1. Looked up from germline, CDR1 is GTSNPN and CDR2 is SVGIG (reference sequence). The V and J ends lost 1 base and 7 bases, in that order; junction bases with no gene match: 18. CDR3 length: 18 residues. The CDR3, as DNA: TGTGCCTGGAGTGGCCAGGGACAGACTGAGCCTAACTCTGAAAAACTGTTTTTT. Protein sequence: CAWSGQGQTEPNSEKLFF.

CDR3 residues: CASSPGLAGGRRITDTQYF. In DNA form, the CDR3 reads TGTGCCAGCAGCCCCGGACTAGCGGGGGGGCGTCGGATCACAGATACGCAGTATTTT. V usage is TRBV11-2 and J usage is TRBJ2-3; 15 nucleotides match TRBD2. Germline V lookup: CDR1 SGHAT, CDR2 FQNNGV. Trimming took 5 bases from V and 2 from J; bases not matched to a gene: 11. CDR3 length: 19 residues. Full variable domain (remainder filled in from reference TRBV11-2 and TRBJ2-3): EAGVAQSPRYKIIEKRQSVAFWCNPISGHATLYWYQQILGQGPKLLIQFQNNGVVDDSQLPKDRFSAERLKGVDSTLKIQPAKLEDSAVYLCASSPGLAGGRRITDTQYFGPGTRLTVL.

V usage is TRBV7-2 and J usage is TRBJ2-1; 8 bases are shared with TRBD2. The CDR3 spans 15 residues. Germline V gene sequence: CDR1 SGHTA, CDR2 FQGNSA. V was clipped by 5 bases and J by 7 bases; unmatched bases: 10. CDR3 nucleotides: TGTGCCAGCAGCCCACCCCGCGGGGGGAGGAATGAGCAGTTCTTC. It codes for CASSPPRGGRNEQFF.

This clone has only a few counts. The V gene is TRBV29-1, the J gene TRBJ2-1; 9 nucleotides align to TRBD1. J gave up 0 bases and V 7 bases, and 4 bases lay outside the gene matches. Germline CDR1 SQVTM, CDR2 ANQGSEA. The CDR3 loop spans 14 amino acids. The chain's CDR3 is CSGGTGISYNEQFF. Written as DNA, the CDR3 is TGCAGCGGTGGGACAGGGATCTCCTACAATGAGCAGTTCTTC.

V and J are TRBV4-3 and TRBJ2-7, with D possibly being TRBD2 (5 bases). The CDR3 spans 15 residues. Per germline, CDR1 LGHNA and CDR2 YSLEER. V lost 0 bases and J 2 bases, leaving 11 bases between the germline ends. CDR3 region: CASSQELEETYEQYF. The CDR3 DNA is TGCGCCAGCAGCCAAGAGCTGGAGGAAACCTACGAGCAGTACTTC.

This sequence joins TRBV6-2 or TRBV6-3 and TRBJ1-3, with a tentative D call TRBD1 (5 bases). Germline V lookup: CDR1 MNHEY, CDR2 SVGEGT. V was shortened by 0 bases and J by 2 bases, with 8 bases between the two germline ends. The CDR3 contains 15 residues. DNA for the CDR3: TGTGCCAGCAGTTACTCGACGGGGGCTGGAAACACCATATATTTT. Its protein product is CASSYSTGAGNTIYF.

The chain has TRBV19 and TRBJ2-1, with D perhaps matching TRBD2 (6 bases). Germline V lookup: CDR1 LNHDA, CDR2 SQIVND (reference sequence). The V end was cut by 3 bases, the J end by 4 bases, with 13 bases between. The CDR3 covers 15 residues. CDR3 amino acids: CASSIPGRGYNEQFF. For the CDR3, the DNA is TGTGCCAGTAGTATCCCCGGGAGAGGATACAATGAGCAGTTCTTC.

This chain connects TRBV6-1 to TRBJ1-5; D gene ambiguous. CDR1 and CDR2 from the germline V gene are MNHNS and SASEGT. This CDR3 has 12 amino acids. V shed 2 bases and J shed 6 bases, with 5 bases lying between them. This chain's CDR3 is CASSEPVQPQHF. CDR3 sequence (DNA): TGTGCCAGCAGTGAACCCGTTCAGCCCCAGCATTTT.

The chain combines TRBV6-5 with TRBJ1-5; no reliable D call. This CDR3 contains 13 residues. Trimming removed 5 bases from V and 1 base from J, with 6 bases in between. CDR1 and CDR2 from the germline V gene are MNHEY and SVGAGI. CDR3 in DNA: TGTGCCAGCAGTCCCCTGAGCAATCAGCCCCAGCATTTT. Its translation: CASSPLSNQPQHF.

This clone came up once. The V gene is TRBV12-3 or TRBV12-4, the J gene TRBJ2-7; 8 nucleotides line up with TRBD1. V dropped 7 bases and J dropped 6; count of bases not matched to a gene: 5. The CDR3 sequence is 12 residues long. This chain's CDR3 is CASTQTGVEQYF. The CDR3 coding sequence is TGTGCCAGCACACAGACAGGGGTCGAGCAGTACTTC.

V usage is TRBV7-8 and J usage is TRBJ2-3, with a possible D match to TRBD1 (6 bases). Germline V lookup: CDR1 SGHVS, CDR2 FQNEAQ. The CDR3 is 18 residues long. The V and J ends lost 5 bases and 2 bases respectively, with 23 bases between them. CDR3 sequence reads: CASSPPWGEGENTDTQYF. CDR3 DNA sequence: TGTGCCAGCAGCCCCCCGTGGGGAGAGGGGGAAAACACAGATACGCAGTATTTT.